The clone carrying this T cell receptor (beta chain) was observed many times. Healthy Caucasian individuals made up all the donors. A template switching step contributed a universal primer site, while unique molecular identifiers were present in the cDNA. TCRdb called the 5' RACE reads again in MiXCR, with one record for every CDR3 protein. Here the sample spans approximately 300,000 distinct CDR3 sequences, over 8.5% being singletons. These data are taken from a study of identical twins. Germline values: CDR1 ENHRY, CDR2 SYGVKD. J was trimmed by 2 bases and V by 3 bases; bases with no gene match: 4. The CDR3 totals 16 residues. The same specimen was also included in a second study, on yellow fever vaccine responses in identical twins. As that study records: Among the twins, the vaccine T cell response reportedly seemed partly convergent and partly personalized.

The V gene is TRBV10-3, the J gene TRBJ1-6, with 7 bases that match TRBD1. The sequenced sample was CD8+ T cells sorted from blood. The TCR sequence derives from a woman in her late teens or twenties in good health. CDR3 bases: TGTGCCATCAGTGACGACAGGGATGCCTATAATTCACCCCTCCACTTT. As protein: CAISDDRDAYNSPLHF.